The present entry profiles one T cell receptor beta chain with its context. The antigen is unknown. Expressed TCRB transcripts were sequenced, since all the RNA that had been isolated was reverse transcribed. TCRdb's table, derived via immunoSEQ multiplex PCR, lists solely in-frame clones and lacks some. The table includes a few hundred thousand clones, just over 20% detected once. The record originates from a study of beta chain features in type 1 diabetes. Points from the study as a whole: Type 1 diabetes patients had fewer VDJ junction insertions and more deletions. TCRB CDR3s were moderately but significantly shorter in Type 1 diabetes patients in all four CD4+ subsets.

The V end was cut by 1 base, the J end by 5 bases, with 10 bases between. CDR3 size: 14 residues. In germline, CDR1 is LNHNV, CDR2 YYDKDF (reference sequence). The source of this sequence is a woman aged 40 to 55 with type 1 diabetes. V usage is TRBV15 and J usage is TRBJ2-3; weak D call: TRBD2 (5 bases). The material sequenced was naive CD4+ T cells from blood. The CDR3 here is CATSRVGEGDTQYF. CDR3 nucleotide sequence: TGTGCCACCAGCAGAGTCGGGGAAGGAGATACGCAGTATTTT.